Listed here are 2 T cell receptor beta chains from one sample, sequenced in a study of blood T cell repertoires in COVID-19. Method: immunoSEQ multiplex PCR; TCRdb's copy keeps in-frame clones and lacks some. The table includes around 160,000 clones, around 90% detected once. The sequenced sample was peripheral blood. The receptors shown here come from a man younger than 35 with acute or convalescent COVID-19.

The chain carries TRBV7-9 and TRBJ1-3, with D perhaps matching TRBD1 (5 bases). Germline CDR1 reads SEHNR; CDR2 reads FQNEAQ (reference sequence). V gave up 3 bases and J gave up 9 bases, with 15 bases separating them. The CDR3 is made up of 14 amino acids. CDR3 sequence (DNA): TGTGCCAGCAGCTTCGGGGGTACCCGTGGCACCATATATTTT. Translation: CASSFGGTRGTIYF.

V usage is TRBV9 and J usage is TRBJ2-7; TRBD1 matches 10 bases. After removal of 3 bases from V and 5 bases from J, the junction contained 2 bases not matched to a gene. The CDR3 extends over 13 amino acids. CDR1 and CDR2 from the germline V gene are SGDLS and YYNGEE. CDR3 loop: CASSGTGGNEQYF. The CDR3 nucleotides read TGTGCCAGCAGCGGGACAGGGGGAAACGAGCAGTACTTC.